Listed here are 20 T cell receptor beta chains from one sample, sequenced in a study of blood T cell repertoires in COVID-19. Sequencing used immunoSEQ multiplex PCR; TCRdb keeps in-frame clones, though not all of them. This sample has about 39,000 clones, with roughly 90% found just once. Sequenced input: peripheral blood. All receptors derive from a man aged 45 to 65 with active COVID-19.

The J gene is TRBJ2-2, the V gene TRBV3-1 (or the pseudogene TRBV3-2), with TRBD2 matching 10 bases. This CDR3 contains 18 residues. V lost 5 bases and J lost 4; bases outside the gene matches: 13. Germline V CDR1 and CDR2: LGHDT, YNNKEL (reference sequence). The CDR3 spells CASSYHRRAGGPTGELFF. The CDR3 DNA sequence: TGTGCCAGCAGCTATCATAGGAGAGCGGGAGGGCCCACCGGGGAGCTGTTTTTT.

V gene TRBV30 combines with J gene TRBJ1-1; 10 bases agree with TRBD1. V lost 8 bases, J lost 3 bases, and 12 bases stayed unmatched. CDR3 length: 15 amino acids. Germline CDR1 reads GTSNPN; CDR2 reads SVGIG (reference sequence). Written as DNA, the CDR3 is TGTGCCCGAAAAAGACAGGGGGCTGTAGACACTGAAGCTTTCTTT. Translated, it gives CARKRQGAVDTEAFF.

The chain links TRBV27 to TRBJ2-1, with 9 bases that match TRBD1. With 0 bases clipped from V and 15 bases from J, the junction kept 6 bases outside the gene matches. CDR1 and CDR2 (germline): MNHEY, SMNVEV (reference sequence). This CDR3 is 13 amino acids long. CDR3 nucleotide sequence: TGTGCCAGCAGTTTATCTTATAGGACAGGGGTGTTCTTC. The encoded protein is CASSLSYRTGVFF.

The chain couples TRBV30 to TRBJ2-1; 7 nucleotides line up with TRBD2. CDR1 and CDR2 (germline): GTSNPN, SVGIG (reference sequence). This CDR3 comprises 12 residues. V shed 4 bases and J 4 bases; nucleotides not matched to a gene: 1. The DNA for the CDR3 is TGTGCCTGGACTAGCGGTTACAATGAGCAGTTCTTC. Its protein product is CAWTSGYNEQFF. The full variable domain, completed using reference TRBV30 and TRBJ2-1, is SQTIHQWPATLVQPVGSPLSLECTVEGTSNPNLYWYRQAAGRGLQLLFYSVGIGQISSEVPQNLSASRPQDRQFILSSKKLLLSDSGFYLCAWTSGYNEQFFGPGTRLTVL.

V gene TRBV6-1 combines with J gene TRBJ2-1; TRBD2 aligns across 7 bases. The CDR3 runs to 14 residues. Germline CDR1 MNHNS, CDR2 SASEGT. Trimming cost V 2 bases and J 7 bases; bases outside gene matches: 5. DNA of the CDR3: TGTGCCAGCAGTGAATTTCGGGGGGTTAATGAGCAGTTCTTC. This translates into CASSEFRGVNEQFF.

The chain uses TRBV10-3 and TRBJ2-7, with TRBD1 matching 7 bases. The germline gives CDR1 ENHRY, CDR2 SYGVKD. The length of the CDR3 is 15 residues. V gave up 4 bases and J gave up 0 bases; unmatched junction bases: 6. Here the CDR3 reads CAISGMGQSSYEQYF. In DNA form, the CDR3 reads TGTGCCATCAGTGGAATGGGACAGAGCTCCTACGAGCAGTACTTC.

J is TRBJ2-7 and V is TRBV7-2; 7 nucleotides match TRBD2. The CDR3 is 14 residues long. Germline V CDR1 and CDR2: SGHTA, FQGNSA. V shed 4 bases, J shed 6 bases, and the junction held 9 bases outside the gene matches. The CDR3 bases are TGTGCCAGCAGCTCCGGACGGGAGGTCCTCGAGCAGTACTTC. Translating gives CASSSGREVLEQYF.

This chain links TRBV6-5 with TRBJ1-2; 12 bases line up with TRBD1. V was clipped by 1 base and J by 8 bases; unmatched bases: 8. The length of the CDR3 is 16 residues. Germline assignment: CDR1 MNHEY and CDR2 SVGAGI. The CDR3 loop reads CASSYFVGQGAGGYTF. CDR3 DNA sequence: TGTGCCAGCAGTTACTTTGTGGGACAGGGGGCGGGAGGCTACACCTTC.

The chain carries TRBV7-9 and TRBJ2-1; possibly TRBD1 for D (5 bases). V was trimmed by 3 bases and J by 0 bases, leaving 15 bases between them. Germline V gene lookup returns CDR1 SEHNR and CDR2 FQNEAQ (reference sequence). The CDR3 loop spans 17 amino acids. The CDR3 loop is CASSLQGRPSSYNEQFF. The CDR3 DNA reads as TGTGCCAGCAGCTTGCAGGGTAGGCCTAGCTCCTACAATGAGCAGTTCTTC.

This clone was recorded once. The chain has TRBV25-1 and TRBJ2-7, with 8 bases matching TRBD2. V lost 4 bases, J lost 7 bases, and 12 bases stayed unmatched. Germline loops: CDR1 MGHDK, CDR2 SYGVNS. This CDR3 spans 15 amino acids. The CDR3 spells CASSAYQAGASEQYF. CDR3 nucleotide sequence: TGTGCCAGCAGTGCCTACCAAGCGGGAGCGTCGGAGCAGTACTTC.

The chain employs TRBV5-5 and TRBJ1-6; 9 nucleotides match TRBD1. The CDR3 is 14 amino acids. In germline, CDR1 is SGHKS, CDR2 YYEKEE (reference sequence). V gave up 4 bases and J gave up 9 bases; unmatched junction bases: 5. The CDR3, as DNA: TGTGCCAGCAGCCCCAGACAGGGGGGTTCACCCCTCCACTTT. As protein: CASSPRQGGSPLHF.

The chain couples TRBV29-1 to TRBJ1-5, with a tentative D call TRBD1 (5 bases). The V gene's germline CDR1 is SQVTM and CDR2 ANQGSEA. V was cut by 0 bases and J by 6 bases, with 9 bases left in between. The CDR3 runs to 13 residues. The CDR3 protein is CSVEEAGGQPQHF. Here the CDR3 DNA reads TGCAGCGTTGAAGAGGCGGGGGGTCAGCCCCAGCATTTT. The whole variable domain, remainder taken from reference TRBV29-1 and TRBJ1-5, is SAVISQKPSRDICQRGTSLTIQCQVDSQVTMMFWYRQQPGQSLTLIATANQGSEATYESGFVIDKFPISRPNLTFSTLTVSNMSPEDSSIYLCSVEEAGGQPQHFGDGTRLSIL.

CDR3 nucleotide sequence: TGTGCCAGCAGCCCAAACAGGAGAATGAACACTGAAGCTTTCTTT. It codes for CASSPNRRMNTEAFF. J is TRBJ1-1 and V is TRBV7-2; possibly TRBD1 for D (5 bases). V gave up 5 bases and J gave up 0 bases, with 13 bases separating them. The CDR3 length is 15 residues. CDR1 and CDR2 from the germline V gene are SGHTA and FQGNSA. The full variable domain, with the rest looked up from reference TRBV7-2 and TRBJ1-1, is GAGVSQSPSNKVTEKGKDVELRCDPISGHTALYWYRQSLGQGLEFLIYFQGNSAPDKSGLPSDRFSAERTGGSVSTLTIQRTQQEDSAVYLCASSPNRRMNTEAFFGQGTRLTVV.

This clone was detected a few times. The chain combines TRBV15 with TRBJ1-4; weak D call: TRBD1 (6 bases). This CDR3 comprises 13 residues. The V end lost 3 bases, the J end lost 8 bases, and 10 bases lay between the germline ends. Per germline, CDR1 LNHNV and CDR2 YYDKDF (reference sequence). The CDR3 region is CATSSQGREKLFF. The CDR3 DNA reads TGTGCCACCAGCAGTCAGGGGAGAGAAAAACTGTTTTTT.

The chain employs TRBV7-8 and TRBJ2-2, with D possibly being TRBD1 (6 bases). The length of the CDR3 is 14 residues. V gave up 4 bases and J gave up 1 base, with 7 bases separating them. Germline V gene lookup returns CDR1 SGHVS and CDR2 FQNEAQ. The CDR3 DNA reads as TGTGCCAGCAGCTCGACAGGGAACACCGGGGAGCTGTTTTTT. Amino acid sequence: CASSSTGNTGELFF.

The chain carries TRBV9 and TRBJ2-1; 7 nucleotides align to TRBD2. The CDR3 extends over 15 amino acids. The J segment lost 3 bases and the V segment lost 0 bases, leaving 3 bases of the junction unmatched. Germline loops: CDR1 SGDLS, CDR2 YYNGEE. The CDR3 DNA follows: TGTGCCAGCAGCGTAGTGGGAGGGAACTACAATGAGCAGTTCTTC. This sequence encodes CASSVVGGNYNEQFF.

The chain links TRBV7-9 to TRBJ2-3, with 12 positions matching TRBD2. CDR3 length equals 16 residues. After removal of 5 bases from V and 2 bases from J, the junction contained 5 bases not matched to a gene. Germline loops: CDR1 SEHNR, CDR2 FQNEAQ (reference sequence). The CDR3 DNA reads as TGTGCCAGCAGCACCCGACTAGCGGGGGTCACAGATACGCAGTATTTT. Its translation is CASSTRLAGVTDTQYF.

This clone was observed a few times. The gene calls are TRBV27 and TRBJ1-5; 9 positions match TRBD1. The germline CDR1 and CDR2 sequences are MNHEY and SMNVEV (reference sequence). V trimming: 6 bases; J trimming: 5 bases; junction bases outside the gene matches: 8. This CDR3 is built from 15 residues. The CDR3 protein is CASSRGQGLYQPQHF. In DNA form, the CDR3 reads TGTGCCAGCAGCCGTGGACAGGGGCTTTATCAGCCCCAGCATTTT.

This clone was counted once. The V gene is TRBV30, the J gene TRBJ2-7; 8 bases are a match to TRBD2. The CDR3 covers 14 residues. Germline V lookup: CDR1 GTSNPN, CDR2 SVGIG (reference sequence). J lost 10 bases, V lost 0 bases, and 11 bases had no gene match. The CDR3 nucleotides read TGTGCCTGGAGTGTACCGCCGGGAGGGCCCTTCCAGTACTTC. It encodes CAWSVPPGGPFQYF.

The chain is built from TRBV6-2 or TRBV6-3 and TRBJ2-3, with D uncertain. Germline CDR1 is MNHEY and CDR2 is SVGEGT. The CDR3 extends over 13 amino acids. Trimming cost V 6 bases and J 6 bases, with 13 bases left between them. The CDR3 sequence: CASSSFRTDTQYF. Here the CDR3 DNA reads TGTGCCAGCAGCTCCTTCAGAACGGATACGCAGTATTTT.